The 19 T cell receptor beta chains listed next were all sequenced from one sample in a study of spatial heterogeneity in lung cancer. Study outcomes and limitations: Within tumors, counts of expanded alpha and beta TCRs tracked tumor mutation counts.

Described time point: sample taken at primary tumor resection. TCRdb re-called the 5' RACE reads with MiXCR, one entry per CDR3 protein. The sample yields 7,500 to 10,000 distinct CDR3 sequences, approximately 14% seen once. The antigens for these receptors are not known. The input for sequencing was lung tumor tissue, taken at surgery. The source of these receptors is a male donor with early-stage non-small cell lung cancer.

This clonotype came up many times. Because this beta chain is a stray read in a library intended to capture alpha chains, its abundance should not be given much weight. The V call is TRBV20-1, the J call TRBJ2-1, with D possibly being TRBD2 (7 bases). Germline lookup yields CDR1 DFQATT and CDR2 SNEGSKA (reference sequence). CDR3 length: 17 amino acids. V lost 3 bases, J lost 0 bases, and 18 bases lay in between. The CDR3 bases are TGCAGTGCTAGTTCAATGGGAGGGGGAGACTCCTACAATGAGCAGTTCTTC. Translating gives CSASSMGGGDSYNEQFF.

This clonotype was recorded at least ten times. As an off-target read in a library built for alpha chains, this beta chain has a frequency of little significance. The chain is built from TRBV19 and TRBJ2-7, with 9 nucleotides matching TRBD2. Germline V lookup: CDR1 LNHDA, CDR2 SQIVND (reference sequence). The CDR3 is made up of 14 amino acids. Trimming cost V 6 bases and J 3 bases; bases outside gene matches: 6. The CDR3 DNA is TGTGCCAGTAGCGTACTAGCGGGCAACTACGAGCAGTACTTC. Translated, it gives CASSVLAGNYEQYF. The full variable domain, with the rest looked up from reference TRBV19 and TRBJ2-7, is DGGITQSPKYLFRKEGQNVTLSCEQNLNHDAMYWYRQDPGQGLRLIYYSQIVNDFQKGDIAEGYSVSREKKESFPLTVTSAQKNPTAFYLCASSVLAGNYEQYFGPGTRLTVT.

This clonotype was counted at least ten times. A library prepared for alpha chains yielded this beta chain as an off-target read; its size is of little meaning. The genes are TRBV29-1 and TRBJ1-1; D may be TRBD1 (5 bases). Trimming cost V 1 base and J 5 bases, with 14 bases left between them. The CDR3 totals 14 residues. Germline V gene sequence: CDR1 SQVTM, CDR2 ANQGSEA. CDR3 loop: CSVEGPARGTEAFF. The CDR3 DNA is TGCAGCGTTGAAGGCCCCGCGAGGGGAACTGAAGCTTTCTTT.

This clonotype came up many times. Since it is a stray read in a library aimed at alpha chains, this beta chain has a size that is not meaningful. The chain is built from TRBV12-3 or TRBV12-4 and TRBJ2-1; 8 bases line up with TRBD2. V was clipped by 3 bases and J by 5 bases; unmatched bases: 15. This CDR3 is built from 18 residues. CDR3 nucleotide sequence: TGTGCCAGCAGTTTGGTTGAGACTTTGCCTAGCGGGCACAATGAGCAGTTCTTC. This sequence encodes CASSLVETLPSGHNEQFF.

The table lists this clonotype with many counts. This beta chain represents an off-target read in a library built for alpha chains; its size is of limited meaning. The rearrangement joins TRBV27 to TRBJ1-1; D possibly corresponds to TRBD1 (5 bases). Germline V gene sequence: CDR1 MNHEY, CDR2 SMNVEV (reference sequence). V lost 11 bases and J lost 2, with 21 bases in between. This CDR3 is 15 amino acids long. The CDR3 protein is CAVSKYGTGNTEAFF. In nucleotides, the CDR3 is TGTGCCGTATCAAAATACGGGACCGGAAACACTGAAGCTTTCTTT.

Sample share makes this clonotype medium-sized (0.01 to 0.1%). Relative to the germline gene, one junction end is altered; a read error may explain this. This beta chain appears as a stray read in a library generated for alpha chains; its size is not informative. This rearrangement joins TRBV7-7 to TRBJ2-5, with D possibly matching TRBD2 (5 bases). Germline V CDR1 and CDR2: SSHAT, FNYEAQ (reference sequence). The CDR3 totals 15 residues. CDR3 sequence reads: CASSGPRGSQETQYF. The DNA of the CDR3 is TGTGCTAGCAGCGGCCCCCGAGGCAGTCAAGAGACCCAGTACTTC.

This clonotype was recorded many times. The library was prepared for alpha chains; this beta chain is a stray read, so its frequency means little. The V call is TRBV20-1, the J call TRBJ1-1; maybe TRBD1 (5 bases). With 0 bases removed from V and 0 bases from J, the gap between germline ends came to 8 bases. This CDR3 comprises 14 residues. Looked up from germline, CDR1 is DFQATT and CDR2 is SNEGSKA (reference sequence). Written as DNA, the CDR3 is TGCAGTGCTAGAGACTGGACACTGAACACTGAAGCTTTCTTT. Translation: CSARDWTLNTEAFF.

By sample share, this clonotype is medium-sized. As an off-target read in a library built for alpha chains, this beta chain has a frequency of little significance. The CDR3 spells CASSPTGFSGELFF. CDR3 sequence (DNA): TGTGCCAGCAGTCCCACAGGGTTTTCCGGGGAGCTGTTTTTT. The genes are TRBV27 and TRBJ2-2; possible D gene TRBD1, 6 bases. The CDR3 spans 14 residues. V lost 5 bases and J lost 6, with 13 bases in between. Germline V gene sequence: CDR1 MNHEY, CDR2 SMNVEV (reference sequence).

As to this clonotype: This beta chain is an off-target read within a library intended for alpha chains, so its frequency means little. This sequence joins TRBV12-3 or TRBV12-4 and TRBJ2-2; weak D call: TRBD1 (6 bases). V lost 6 bases to trimming and J lost 4 bases, with 12 bases between them. The CDR3 is 14 residues long. The chain's CDR3 is CASRTQGRTGELFF. The DNA for the CDR3 is TGTGCCAGCAGAACACAGGGTCGCACCGGGGAGCTGTTTTTT.

This clonotype was detected many times. Within a library made for alpha chains, this beta chain is off target, and its count is uninformative. V usage is TRBV9 and J usage is TRBJ2-5; TRBD1 agrees at 8 bases. Germline assignment: CDR1 SGDLS and CDR2 YYNGEE. Trimming cost V 2 bases and J 4 bases; bases outside gene matches: 7. The CDR3 is made up of 15 amino acids. The CDR3 loop reads CASSVGPGGGETQYF. Written as DNA, the CDR3 is TGTGCCAGCAGCGTCGGGCCAGGGGGCGGAGAGACCCAGTACTTC.

Turning to this clonotype: As an off-target read in a library built for alpha chains, this beta chain has a frequency of little significance. The V gene is TRBV11-2, the J gene TRBJ1-1; 8 bases agree with TRBD1. V lost 5 bases, J lost 1 base, and 6 bases stayed unmatched. CDR3 length: 15 amino acids. In germline, CDR1 is SGHAT, CDR2 FQNNGV. The CDR3 DNA reads TGTGCCAGCAGCCCGAGCGGACAGGGGAACACTGAAGCTTTCTTT. Translated: CASSPSGQGNTEAFF.

This clonotype was seen ten or more times. This beta chain slipped into a library made for alpha chains as a stray read, so its size is not meaningful. CDR3: CASSPFGTSGQETQYF. The DNA for the CDR3 is TGTGCCAGCAGTCCGTTCGGGACTAGCGGTCAAGAGACCCAGTACTTC. V and J are TRBV12-3 or TRBV12-4 and TRBJ2-5, with 11 bases fitting TRBD2. With 5 bases clipped from V and 2 bases from J, the junction kept 7 bases outside the gene matches. The CDR3 has 16 residues.

This clonotype was seen ten or more times. This beta chain came through as a stray read in a library set up for alpha chains, and its size says little. The chain has TRBV2 and TRBJ2-1, with 10 bases identical to TRBD1. Germline loops: CDR1 SNHLY, CDR2 FYNNEI. The V and J ends lost 5 bases and 5 bases, in that order; junction bases with no gene match: 9. The CDR3 has 16 residues. The DNA of the CDR3 is TGTGCCAGCAGTCTAGACGGACAGGGGGGACACAATGAGCAGTTCTTC. Translating gives CASSLDGQGGHNEQFF. Drawing the rest from reference TRBV2 and TRBJ2-1, the complete variable domain is EPEVTQTPSHQVTQMGQEVILRCVPISNHLYFYWYRQILGQKVEFLVSFYNNEISEKSEIFDDQFSVERPDGSNFTLKIRSTKLEDSAMYFCASSLDGQGGHNEQFFGPGTRLTVL.

About this clonotype itself: This beta chain turned up in a library designed for alpha chains; as an off-target read, its abundance says little. The J gene is TRBJ2-1, the V gene TRBV11-2; D remains unclear. V lost 1 base and J lost 6, with 7 bases in between. Germline V gene lookup returns CDR1 SGHAT and CDR2 FQNNGV. The CDR3 has 13 residues. CDR3 DNA: TGTGCCAGCAGCTTAGGTCCCCCCAATGAGCAGTTCTTC. Translation: CASSLGPPNEQFF.

Details on this clonotype: This beta chain was picked up by a library intended for alpha chains and is off target, so its count carries little meaning. The chain joins TRBV27 to TRBJ1-1, with 9 bases aligning to TRBD1. Unmatched junction bases numbered 8, after V lost 8 bases and J lost 4 bases. Per germline, CDR1 MNHEY and CDR2 SMNVEV (reference sequence). The CDR3 loop spans 14 amino acids. The CDR3 DNA follows: TGTGCCAGCGGCTGGACAGGGGTTATCACTGAAGCTTTCTTT. Encoded protein: CASGWTGVITEAFF.

A note on this clonotype: Found in a library prepared for alpha chains, this beta chain is an off-target read, and its abundance has little meaning. CDR3 sequence (DNA): TGTGCCAGCAACCTGGGGACTAGAGCAGATACGCAGTATTTT. Its protein is CASNLGTRADTQYF. This chain links TRBV12-3 or TRBV12-4 with TRBJ2-3; TRBD2 agrees at 8 bases. The CDR3 length is 14 residues. V trimming: 7 bases; J trimming: 4 bases; junction bases outside the gene matches: 7.

This clonotype rates as medium-sized. The library was prepared for alpha chains; this beta chain is a stray read, so its frequency means little. This rearrangement joins TRBV12-3 or TRBV12-4 to TRBJ2-7; no firm D call. Trimming stripped 2 bases from V and 2 bases from J, with 10 bases between. The CDR3 contains 14 residues. The CDR3 DNA sequence: TGTGCCAGCAGTTTAATCGGCTACCCCTACGAGCAGTACTTC. This translates into CASSLIGYPYEQYF.

With regard to this clonotype: Because this beta chain is a stray read in a library intended to capture alpha chains, its abundance should not be given much weight. V and J are TRBV2 and TRBJ2-7, with D hard to call. V was pared by 7 bases and J by 9 bases, with 16 bases between. This CDR3 has 12 amino acids. Germline V lookup: CDR1 SNHLY, CDR2 FYNNEI. The CDR3 nucleotides are TGTGCCAGCATCCCTAGTACTACTGTGCAGTACTTC. Amino acids: CASIPSTTVQYF.

Within the sample, this clonotype is medium-sized (0.01 to 0.1%). With the library built for alpha chains, this beta chain is off target and its frequency is not meaningful. The chain employs TRBV14 and TRBJ2-5; a weak D match, TRBD2 (6 bases). Trimming stripped 0 bases from V and 1 base from J, with 12 bases between. Germline V gene sequence: CDR1 SGHDN, CDR2 FVKESK. This CDR3 region has 16 residues. CDR3 amino acids: CASSQDRGGIQETQYF. CDR3 coding DNA: TGTGCCAGCAGCCAAGATCGTGGGGGGATCCAAGAGACCCAGTACTTC.